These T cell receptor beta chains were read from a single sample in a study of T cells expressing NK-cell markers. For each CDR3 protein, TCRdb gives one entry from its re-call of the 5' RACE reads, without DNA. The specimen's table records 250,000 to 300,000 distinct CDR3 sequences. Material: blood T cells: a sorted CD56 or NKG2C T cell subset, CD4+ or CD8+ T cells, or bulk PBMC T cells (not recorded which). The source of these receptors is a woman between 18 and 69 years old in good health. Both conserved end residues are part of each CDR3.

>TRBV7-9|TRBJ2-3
CASSLTGATKDTQYF
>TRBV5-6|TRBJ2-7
CASSLGPTEIYEQYF
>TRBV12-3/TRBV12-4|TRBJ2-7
CASCLTQSSYEQYF
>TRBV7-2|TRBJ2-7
CASSPPGGVYEQYF
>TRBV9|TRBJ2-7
CASSVATGGLYEQYF
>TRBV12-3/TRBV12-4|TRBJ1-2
CASSFQGMKGYTF
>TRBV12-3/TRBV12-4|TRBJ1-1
CASSPRDRGLNTEAFF
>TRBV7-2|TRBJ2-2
CASSPKAGVLGELFF
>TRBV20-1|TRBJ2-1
CSASATLSEFF
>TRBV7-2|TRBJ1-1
CASSAEGGFDTEAFF
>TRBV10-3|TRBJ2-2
CAISATGTTNTGELFF
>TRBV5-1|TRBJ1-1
CASSLARLGTEAFF
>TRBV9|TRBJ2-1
CESAGGRSSYNEQFF
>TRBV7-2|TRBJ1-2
CASSPQRNYGYTF
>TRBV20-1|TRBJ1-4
CSARDGQGKADEKLFF
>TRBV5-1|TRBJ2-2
CASHVGRESGELFF
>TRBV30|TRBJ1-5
CAWSVRGSQPQHF
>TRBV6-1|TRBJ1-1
CASSATQGASTEAFF
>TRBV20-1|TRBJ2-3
CSASNRRGPDTQYF
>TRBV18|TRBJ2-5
CASSPMKLETQYF
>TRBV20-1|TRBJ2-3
CSAARMGLQDHTDTQYF
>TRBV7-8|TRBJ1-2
CASSLDAYGYTF
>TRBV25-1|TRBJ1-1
CASGPAGASTEAFF
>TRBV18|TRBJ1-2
CASSPQSDNYGYTF
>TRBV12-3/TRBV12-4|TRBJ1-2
CASSSLIRGANYGYTF
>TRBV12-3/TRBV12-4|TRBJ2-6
CASSWGPRQEPPSGANVLTF
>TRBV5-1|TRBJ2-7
CASRRGLAVDEQYF
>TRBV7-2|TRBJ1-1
CASSLMYTEAFF
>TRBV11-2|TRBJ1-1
CASSLVRGAPSAFF
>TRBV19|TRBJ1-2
CASSILSGRGAYGYTF
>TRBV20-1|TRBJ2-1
CSARGATGNYNEQFF
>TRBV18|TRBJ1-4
CASSPQGLGEKLFF
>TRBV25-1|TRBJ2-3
CASSEYGSGNTDTQYF
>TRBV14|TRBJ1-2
CASSQNGYGYTF
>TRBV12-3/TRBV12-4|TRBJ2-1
CASSPRRWTSGFSDEQFF
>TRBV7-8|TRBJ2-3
CASSLRGVGADTQYF
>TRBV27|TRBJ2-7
CASSKTASGDEQYF
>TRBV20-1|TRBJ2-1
CVGRSGLGSYNEQFF
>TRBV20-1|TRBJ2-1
CSARDSRQGGYNEQFF